In its sample, the clone carrying this T cell receptor (beta chain) was seen once. Its target is not known. This record belongs to a study of T cell clonotyping in hematopoietic cell transplantation. Trimming took 6 bases from V and 1 from J, leaving 9 bases between them. The CDR3 contains 13 residues. The V gene's germline CDR1 is SNHLY and CDR2 FYNNEI. Measured with immunoSEQ multiplex PCR; TCRdb has only the in-frame clones, and not every one. This table holds about 29,000 clones, approximately 90% found once. Notes on the study in general: Few recipient clonotypes overlapped donors; over 95% were de novo at given depth.

The receptor was derived from a female patient aged 50 to 65 who had an allogeneic stem cell transplant from a related donor, so the T cells may come from the graft donor. Some clones in this sample may be carry-over from other donors' samples. V gene TRBV2 combines with J gene TRBJ1-1; D might be TRBD1 (5 bases). The specimen was PBMCs, collected 100 days after allogeneic stem cell transplant. CDR3 in DNA: TGTGCCAGCAGGGAAACAGGGAACACTGAAGCTTTCTTT. Residues: CASRETGNTEAFF.